This TCR beta chain was retrieved from a study of T cells after yellow fever vaccination. Study-wide context: With SMART-Seq v4 Ultra Low Input, the fractions containing low cell numbers were prepared. Broader study findings: The study re-detected most primary-vaccination clones after the booster (approximately 96% CD4, 85% to 90% CD8). Faster peaking, at day 5 versus 15, marked a secondary response that was weaker.

It was through 5'RACE template switching that TCR cDNA was made, with a universal primer site and UMIs added. TCRdb independently ran MiXCR on the 5' RACE reads; one entry per CDR3 protein. The sample records some 390,000 distinct CDR3 sequences, about 6.2% being singletons. This clonotype has only a few counts. What it recognizes is unknown. Germline-derived CDR1 and CDR2 are SGHRS and YFSETQ. There are 15 residues in the CDR3. The V end was cut by 0 bases, the J end by 4 bases, with 14 bases between. The rearrangement uses TRBV5-1 and TRBJ2-7; possibly TRBD1 for D (6 bases). The sequence was collected from a man under 40 who received the YFV17D yellow fever vaccine. The specimen was PBMCs, collected 5 days after the yellow fever booster vaccination. The CDR3 spells CASSLASAGVYEQYF. Here the CDR3 DNA reads TGCGCCAGCAGCTTGGCCTCAGCAGGGGTGTACGAGCAGTACTTC.